This is a list of T cell receptor beta chains from one sample in a study of T cells after yellow fever vaccination. TCRdb processed the 5' RACE reads anew with MiXCR; each CDR3 protein has one entry. The sample holds approximately 150,000 distinct CDR3 sequences; around 8.5% are singletons and the top ten take 35% to 40%. The material sequenced was CD8+ T cells sorted from PBMCs, taken 45 days after the yellow fever booster vaccination. The receptor set was obtained from a man aged 18 to 35 who received the YFV17D yellow fever vaccine. CDR3s include the opening cysteine and the closing phenylalanine or tryptophan. The order of the fields is clone size, V gene, D gene, J gene, CDR3 DNA, CDR3 protein. A D gene is named only where the DNA matches it firmly. The size entry is marked missing in some rows and otherwise reads once, few, many or a size class.

abundance: few; v_gene: TRBV5-6; d_gene: .; j_gene: TRBJ1-2; CDR3nt: TGTGCCAGCAGCTTGGGCGGGGGAGACCAGAACTATGGCTACACCTTC; CDR3aa: CASSLGGGDQNYGYTF
abundance: many; v_gene: TRBV4-1; d_gene: .; j_gene: TRBJ1-1; CDR3nt: TGCGCCAGCAGCCAAGAGGGGACCTTGGGCACTGAAGCTTTCTTT; CDR3aa: CASSQEGTLGTEAFF
abundance: .; v_gene: TRBV4-2; d_gene: .; j_gene: TRBJ2-7; CDR3nt: TGTGCCAGCAGCCACAAAAACTGGCCTAAGTACGAGCAGTACTTC; CDR3aa: CASSHKNWPKYEQYF
abundance: .; v_gene: TRBV2; d_gene: TRBD2; j_gene: TRBJ2-5; CDR3nt: TGTGCCAGCAGTGACGGGATAGCGGGGTTAGAGACCCAGTACTTC; CDR3aa: CASSDGIAGLETQYF
abundance: few; v_gene: TRBV4-3; d_gene: .; j_gene: TRBJ1-2; CDR3nt: TGCGCCAGCAGCCAAGAACGGATCCACTATGGCTACACCTTC; CDR3aa: CASSQERIHYGYTF
abundance: .; v_gene: TRBV12-5; d_gene: .; j_gene: TRBJ2-2; CDR3nt: TGTGCTAGTGGTTTGATAGGGACAACGAACACCGGGGAGCTGTTTTTT; CDR3aa: CASGLIGTTNTGELFF
abundance: few; v_gene: TRBV29-1; d_gene: TRBD2; j_gene: TRBJ2-7; CDR3nt: TGCAGCGTTGAGGTGGGCGGGGGGCTCAACTACGAGCAGTACTTC; CDR3aa: CSVEVGGGLNYEQYF
abundance: .; v_gene: TRBV6-5; d_gene: .; j_gene: TRBJ1-1; CDR3nt: TGTGCCAGCAGTTACTCGGGGGAGGTTGGCACTGAAGCTTTCTTT; CDR3aa: CASSYSGEVGTEAFF
abundance: .; v_gene: TRBV4-3; d_gene: .; j_gene: TRBJ2-3; CDR3nt: TGCGCCAGCAGCCAAGTCTACAGGGTGACAGATACGCAGTATTTT; CDR3aa: CASSQVYRVTDTQYF
abundance: .; v_gene: TRBV4-1; d_gene: TRBD1; j_gene: TRBJ2-5; CDR3nt: TGCGCCAGCAGCCAAGGGTGGACAGGGGGCTGGGAGACCCAGTACTTC; CDR3aa: CASSQGWTGGWETQYF
abundance: .; v_gene: TRBV20-1; d_gene: .; j_gene: TRBJ1-2; CDR3nt: TGCAGTGCTAGAGATGGGAACCGGGGCGGCGGCTACACCTTC; CDR3aa: CSARDGNRGGGYTF
abundance: many; v_gene: TRBV4-3; d_gene: .; j_gene: TRBJ2-1; CDR3nt: TGCGCCAGCAGCCAAGAGCGGACGGGCAATGAGCAGTTCTTC; CDR3aa: CASSQERTGNEQFF
abundance: .; v_gene: TRBV30; d_gene: .; j_gene: TRBJ2-3; CDR3nt: TGTGCCTGGGGATGGGACACTAGCACAGATACGCAGTATTTT; CDR3aa: CAWGWDTSTDTQYF
abundance: few; v_gene: TRBV6-5; d_gene: .; j_gene: TRBJ1-1; CDR3nt: TGTGCCAGCAGTTACGCCAGGGAAGCTTTCTTT; CDR3aa: CASSYAREAFF
abundance: .; v_gene: TRBV11-2; d_gene: TRBD2; j_gene: TRBJ2-3; CDR3nt: TGTGCCAGCACCAAGGGAGGGAGCGGGGGACCGGGGGATACGCAGTATTTT; CDR3aa: CASTKGGSGGPGDTQYF